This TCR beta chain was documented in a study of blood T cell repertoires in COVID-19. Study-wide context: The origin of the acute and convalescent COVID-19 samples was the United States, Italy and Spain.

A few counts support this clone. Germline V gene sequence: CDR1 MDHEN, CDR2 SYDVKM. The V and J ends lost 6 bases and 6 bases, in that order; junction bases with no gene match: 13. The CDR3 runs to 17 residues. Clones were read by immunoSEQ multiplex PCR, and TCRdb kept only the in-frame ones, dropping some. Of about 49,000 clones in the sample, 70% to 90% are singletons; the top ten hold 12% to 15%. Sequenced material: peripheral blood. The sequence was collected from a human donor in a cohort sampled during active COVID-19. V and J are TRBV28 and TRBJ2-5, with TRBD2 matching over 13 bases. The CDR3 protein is CASSHGTSGTRGQTQYF. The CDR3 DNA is TGTGCCAGCAGCCACGGGACTAGCGGGACCCGGGGGCAGACCCAGTACTTC.